This is a list of T cell receptor beta chains from one sample in a study of blood T cell repertoires in COVID-19. Assay used: immunoSEQ multiplex PCR; TCRdb lists only in-frame clones, some missing. The repertoire holds about 23,000 clones, approximately 90% seen once, with about 18% in the top ten. Sequenced: peripheral blood. All receptors derive from a woman over 75 with acute or convalescent COVID-19. CDR3s include the opening cysteine and the closing phenylalanine or tryptophan. Fields, in order: CDR3 DNA, CDR3 protein, clone size, D gene, V gene, J gene. A D gene is named only where the DNA matches it firmly. The size field is filled for only some rows; it gives once, few, many or a size class.

TGCGCCAGCAGCCCCGAAGGCAGGGAAGCAGATACGCAGTATTTT	CASSPEGREADTQYF	NA	NA	TRBV4-3	TRBJ2-3
TGTGCCAGCAGGCGGGGGACCGAGGTTTATGAGCAGTTCTTC	CASRRGTEVYEQFF	NA	TRBD2	TRBV2	TRBJ2-1
TGTGCCAGCTCACCACCGGGACTAGCCGGAGAGACCCAGTACTTC	CASSPPGLAGETQYF	NA	TRBD2	TRBV18	TRBJ2-5
TGTGCCAGTAGTATACAGGGTTCAGATACGCAGTATTTT	CASSIQGSDTQYF	NA	NA	TRBV19	TRBJ2-3
TGTGCCAGCAGCCCCGGACTAGCGGGTACAGATACGCAGTATTTT	CASSPGLAGTDTQYF	NA	TRBD2	TRBV3-1/TRBV3-2	TRBJ2-3
TGTGCCAGCAGCTTGAGGGGGCGGGGTGAAAAACTGTTTTTT	CASSLRGRGEKLFF	NA	TRBD1	TRBV5-6	TRBJ1-4
TGTGCCAGCAGCCTCCTCGGACTAGGAAGCACAGATACGCAGTATTTT	CASSLLGLGSTDTQYF	NA	TRBD2	TRBV7-2	TRBJ2-3
TGTGCCAGCAGCCCAGGACAGGAGGCAGATACGCAGTATTTT	CASSPGQEADTQYF	once	TRBD1	TRBV6-5	TRBJ2-3
TGTGCCAGCAGCCAAGATTTGTGGGAGGGCCACGAGCAGTACTTC	CASSQDLWEGHEQYF	NA	TRBD2	TRBV14	TRBJ2-7
TGTGCCAGCAGTCCGGGACAGGTCCATAGCACTGAAGCTTTCTTT	CASSPGQVHSTEAFF	NA	TRBD1	TRBV6-6	TRBJ1-1
TGCGCCAGCAGCCAGGGGGCGCCCCCATTTCTTAGCACAGATACGCAGTATTTT	CASSQGAPPFLSTDTQYF	NA	NA	TRBV4-1	TRBJ2-3
TGTGCCAGCAGCTCAGGAGGTTCCCCTGGCGAGCAGTACTTC	CASSSGGSPGEQYF	NA	NA	TRBV7-6	TRBJ2-7
TGTGCCAGCAGCTTGGGACCGACAGAGTGGAGCAATCAGCCCCAGCATTTT	CASSLGPTEWSNQPQHF	few	NA	TRBV5-5	TRBJ1-5
TGTGCCAGCAGCTTGGGAGAGGTGACCGGGGAGCTGTTTTTT	CASSLGEVTGELFF	NA	NA	TRBV5-4	TRBJ2-2
TGTGCCAGCAGCCAATTCTCCCTTGAAGCTTTCTTT	CASSQFSLEAFF	NA	NA	TRBV3-1/TRBV3-2	TRBJ1-1
TGTGCCAGCAGGGTCGGGCGGTGGGCAGGGGGCGCGGATGGAAACACCATATATTTT	CASRVGRWAGGADGNTIYF	NA	TRBD1	TRBV2	TRBJ1-3
TGTGCCAGCAGCTTGTCAGACTACGAGCAGTACTTC	CASSLSDYEQYF	NA	NA	TRBV11-2	TRBJ2-7
TGTGCCTGGAGAGAACCGGGGGGGTTTTCCTACGAGCAGTACTTC	CAWREPGGFSYEQYF	NA	TRBD2	TRBV30	TRBJ2-7
TGTGCCAGCAGCTCCTATCTCTCCTACGAGCAGTACTTC	CASSSYLSYEQYF	NA	NA	TRBV5-4	TRBJ2-7
TGTGCCAGCAGCCCAAAGGAGGTGGCTAGCGGGAGTATCCACGAGCAGTACTTC	CASSPKEVASGSIHEQYF	NA	TRBD2	TRBV9	TRBJ2-7
TGTGCCAGTAATCAACAGGCGATCCGAAACACCATATATTTT	CASNQQAIRNTIYF	NA	NA	TRBV19	TRBJ1-3
TGTGCCAGCAGTTACTCAGGGACAGGGGGGATTCAGCCCCAGCATTTT	CASSYSGTGGIQPQHF	NA	TRBD1	TRBV6-6	TRBJ1-5
TGTGCCAGCAGTTACTCGCAGGGTCTCTCTGGAAACACCATATATTTT	CASSYSQGLSGNTIYF	NA	NA	TRBV6-5	TRBJ1-3
TGTGCCAGCAGCGTAGCCGCCAGCGGTACGCAGTATTTT	CASSVAASGTQYF	NA	NA	TRBV9	TRBJ2-3
TGTGCCAGCAGTGAATCAGGTTGGCAGGGCCCTTATGGCTACACCTTC	CASSESGWQGPYGYTF	NA	NA	TRBV6-1	TRBJ1-2
TGTGCCAGCATCCCGGGTTCCGGTTATAATTCACCCCTCCACTTT	CASIPGSGYNSPLHF	few	NA	TRBV7-2	TRBJ1-6
TGTGCCAGCAGCTTGGGGGGGCACACTGAAGCTTTCTTT	CASSLGGHTEAFF	NA	NA	TRBV5-4	TRBJ1-1
TGTGCCAGCAGTGCCCGCCAGGGGGCTTCCAACTATGGCTACACCTTC	CASSARQGASNYGYTF	NA	TRBD1	TRBV6-4	TRBJ1-2
TGTGCCAGCAGCACCACAGGGCTGGGGAGAGATCCCCAGCATTTT	CASSTTGLGRDPQHF	NA	NA	TRBV7-2	TRBJ1-5
TGTGCCAGCAGCCGCGGACAGACCCAAGAGACCCAGTACTTC	CASSRGQTQETQYF	NA	NA	TRBV3-1/TRBV3-2	TRBJ2-5
TGTGCCAGCAGCGCCCACTCAGATACGCAGTATTTT	CASSAHSDTQYF	once	NA	TRBV9	TRBJ2-3
TGTGCCAGTAGTTCGGGGAGCGGCCCTACCTACGAGCAGTACTTC	CASSSGSGPTYEQYF	once	NA	TRBV19	TRBJ2-7
TGTGCCAGCAGCCCGACTCAAGAACAGGGGAGAGGTGGCTACACCTTC	CASSPTQEQGRGGYTF	NA	TRBD1	TRBV5-5	TRBJ1-2
TGTGCTAGCAGCTTACGTAGCGGGGGGGCCAACACCGGGGAGCTGTTTTTT	CASSLRSGGANTGELFF	NA	TRBD2	TRBV7-7	TRBJ2-2
TGTGCCAGCAGCCCGGACTTGGGGGCGCGCCTGGGTAGAGGAAACACCATATATTTT	CASSPDLGARLGRGNTIYF	NA	NA	TRBV7-9	TRBJ1-3
TGCGCCAGCAGCAATAGTAATTTCGCGAACACCGGGGAGCTGTTTTTT	CASSNSNFANTGELFF	once	NA	TRBV5-1	TRBJ2-2
TGTGCCAGCAGCTTAGTTGCGGGCGGTAATGAAAAACTGTTTTTT	CASSLVAGGNEKLFF	NA	NA	TRBV7-2	TRBJ1-4
TGTGCCAGCAGCCCAGGATACACCAATTATCAGCCCCAGCATTTT	CASSPGYTNYQPQHF	NA	NA	TRBV3-1/TRBV3-2	TRBJ1-5
TGTGCCAGCAGCTTGGGGACAGGGACATATAATTCACCCCTCCACTTT	CASSLGTGTYNSPLHF	NA	TRBD1	TRBV7-2	TRBJ1-6
TGCAGCGTTGGAGGGACAGGGGCGAACATTCAGTACTTC	CSVGGTGANIQYF	NA	TRBD1	TRBV29-1	TRBJ2-4
TGCGCCAGCAGCCAAGAGCGGCGGACAGGGGTTGGACATGGGGCTGGAAACACCATATATTTT	CASSQERRTGVGHGAGNTIYF	NA	TRBD1	TRBV4-3	TRBJ1-3
TGTGCCAGCAGTTCGTCAGTACAGGGGAACTATGGCTACACCTTC	CASSSSVQGNYGYTF	NA	TRBD1	TRBV27	TRBJ1-2
TGTGCCAGCAGCTTTGGCCGACGACGGCGGATAAATGAAAAACTGTTTTTT	CASSFGRRRRINEKLFF	once	NA	TRBV5-6	TRBJ1-4
TGTGCCAGCAGCGTAGGCGGGGAACTCTCCTACGAGCAGTACTTC	CASSVGGELSYEQYF	few	NA	TRBV9	TRBJ2-7
TGTGCCAGTAGTTGGGGCAGATTCACAGATACGCAGTATTTT	CASSWGRFTDTQYF	NA	NA	TRBV19	TRBJ2-3
TGTGCCAGCAGCTCGGGACAGGGCGGGAGAAACACCATATATTTT	CASSSGQGGRNTIYF	NA	TRBD1	TRBV9	TRBJ1-3
TGTGCCAGCGGTAGGCAGGGGGGCGAGACCCAGTACTTC	CASGRQGGETQYF	few	NA	TRBV3-1/TRBV3-2	TRBJ2-5
TGTGCCAGCAGTGAGGGGGACATACTTCTTACGCAGTATTTT	CASSEGDILLTQYF	NA	NA	TRBV2	TRBJ2-3